The present entry profiles one T cell receptor (beta chain) with its context. This clonotype was seen at least ten times. Its cognate antigen has yet to be identified. Within one base of it there is no much larger clone, and no base qualities were kept. Amplification of TCR beta CDR3 regions was carried out from RNA transcripts. The TCR CDR3 was subjected to a first round of RT-PCR using the HTBI primer set and the Qiagen OneStep RT-PCR kit. Libraries were constructed in a second round of multiplex PCR, after which size selection and purification were carried out. Libraries were sequenced paired-end with 100 bp reads on an Illumina HiSeq2000. For the original study's pipeline: Raw data were processed with SOAPnuke, discarding reads with adapters, uncalled bases, mean Phred below 15, or no exact constant-primer or identifier match. High-quality paired reads were merged with COPE v1.2.5, and unique nucleotide sequences were defined as clonotypes. Clonotypes were aligned to IMGT TRBV, TRBD and TRBJ reference segments using MiTCR v1.1. The analysis included only V-J combinations with a frequency above 0.0001, which together covered over 98% of the repertoires. A TCS score was defined as the ratio of F50 (clonal expansion) to E x V (chaos), with BLOSUM62-based TCRdist applied between CDR3 peptides within each V-J. Welch's t-statistics and random forest reduced roughly 530 V-J features to about 12, which were used in a naive Bayes classifier (R e1071). TCRdb reanalyzed the raw reads on its own, using fastp at Q25 for trimming and MiXCR for clone calling, and kept in-frame beta chains. Identical CDR3 protein sequences are pooled into one entry, listed with their most common genes and DNA. It is TCRdb's table, rather than the study itself, that gives the V and J calls and clone size. In this sample the table shows more than 550,000 distinct CDR3 sequences, approximately 15% of which occur a single time. The ten most abundant clones make up about 14% of the sample.

Stable Graves' hyperthyroidism was defined as the absence of progression to ophthalmopathy over 18 months of follow-up. Hyperthyroidism patients were aged 18 to 65 years and newly diagnosed, with disease duration of less than 2 months. Patients with uncontrolled infections, other autoimmune diseases, pregnancy or lactation were excluded. Diagnoses were based on clinical symptoms, serum thyroxine and TRAb, thyroid ultrasound and orbital computed tomography. PBMCs were separated from roughly 10 ml of fresh peripheral blood using Ficoll-Paque density gradient centrifugation. Total RNA was extracted with Trizol reagent, and quality was checked on an Agilent 2100 Bioanalyzer. This sample was included in a study of T cells in Graves' hyperthyroidism and ophthalmopathy (dated by TCRdb to the late 2010s). At the level of the whole study: Peripheral blood samples were taken at initial diagnosis, before any treatment was given. In about 6 Graves' hyperthyroidism patients, the study also compared T-cell repertoires from thyroid tissue with T-cell repertoires from blood. Prospective prediction of ophthalmopathy was tested in an independent validation cohort consisting of about 19 hyperthyroidism patients and 17 patients who later progressed to ophthalmopathy. After sampling, hyperthyroidism patients received methimazole starting at 30 mg daily, and ophthalmopathy patients received high-dose intravenous methylprednisolone. A discovery cohort of about 100 patients, fewer than 50 with Graves' ophthalmopathy and about 58 with stable Graves' hyperthyroidism, was used to find distinguishing TCR V-J signatures. The paper describes TCR Vbeta CDR3 sequencing of fewer than 150 peripheral blood samples, made up of about 41 ophthalmopathy patients, roughly 72 hyperthyroidism patients and approximately 17 progressor patients. The 100 or so discovery patients were randomly split 7:3 into training and test sets. The full study reports these points: In validation, progression to ophthalmopathy was predicted by the model with roughly 71% sensitivity and around 75% specificity, a median of approximately 6.5 months before onset. A 13 V-J signature model separated ophthalmopathy from stable hyperthyroidism, with around 90% sensitivity and 81.08% specificity in cross-validation and 80%/75% in testing. No statistical method was used to fix the sample size in advance, and group allocation was not hidden from the investigators. Most expanded thyroid clonotypes (frequency above 0.001) were also detected in blood, suggesting blood repertoires may reflect thyroid immune responses.

V and J lose 6 bases and 0 bases, and a span of 8 bases separates them. The germline V gene supplies CDR1 SNHLY and CDR2 FYNNEI. The CDR3 contains 13 residues, cysteine and phenylalanine counted. The CDR3 DNA has 39 bases and is translated from base 1. The clonotype comes from a man aged 45-65 years with Graves' hyperthyroidism. Sequencing used blood. The rearrangement joined TRBV2 to TRBJ1-2, with no D gene named confidently. DNA sequence: TGTGCCAGCAGCGACCGTTCTAACTATGGCTACACCTTC. Its coded protein is CASSDRSNYGYTF.